What follows are 5 T cell receptor beta chains derived from one specimen sequenced in a study of regulatory T cells in long-lasting Graves disease. TCR beta libraries were built with iRepertoire HTBI primers and Arm-PCR of CDR3 regions. TCRdb recomputed calls from the multiplex PCR reads with MiXCR, one row per CDR3 protein. The sample has hundreds of thousands of distinct CDR3 sequences, 16% seen once. Time point defined: newly diagnosed GD, antithyroid drugs for less than 3 months. TCR sequences were obtained from RNA taken from PBMCs. Separately, the same data were catalogued under a study of T cells in Graves' hyperthyroidism and ophthalmopathy.

The material sequenced was peripheral blood mononuclear cells (PBMCs), taken at new diagnosis, from a patient treated with antithyroid drugs. The receptors shown here come from a woman aged 25-40 years with Graves disease.

To note about this clonotype: A read error is the likely source, as a far larger clone sits one nucleotide away. The chain is built from TRBV7-3 and TRBJ1-1, with D unresolved. Germline lookup yields CDR1 SGHTA and CDR2 FQGTGA. This CDR3 comprises 13 residues. The CDR3 spells CASSLDRRTGAFF. The DNA of the CDR3 is TGTGCCAGCAGCTTAGATCGGAGGACTGGAGCTTTCTTT.

This clonotype was detected only a few times. The gene calls are TRBV30 and TRBJ1-5; D not certain. V was shortened by 2 bases and J by 4 bases, with 12 bases between the two germline ends. Germline V gives CDR1 GTSNPN, CDR2 SVGIG (reference sequence). This CDR3 region has 14 residues. CDR3 sequence (DNA): TGTGCCTGGAGTCCAAGTGTGGCGAATCAGCCCCAGCATTTT. Amino acid sequence: CAWSPSVANQPQHF.

This clonotype was seen a handful of times. The V call is TRBV2, the J call TRBJ2-6; a possible D gene is TRBD1 (5 bases). The V gene's germline CDR1 is SNHLY and CDR2 FYNNEI. V was pared by 8 bases and J by 1 base, with 15 bases between. The CDR3 is 16 amino acids. The CDR3 nucleotides read TGTGCCAGCTCCCCTGGGGCTTTTTCTGGGGCCAACGTCCTGACTTTC. It specifies CASSPGAFSGANVLTF.

V gene TRBV7-9 combines with J gene TRBJ2-1; D remains unclear. Germline CDR1 is SEHNR and CDR2 is FQNEAQ (reference sequence). The CDR3 spans 15 residues. The V gene lost 1 base and the J gene lost 0 bases, with 7 bases spanning the gap. The CDR3 here is CASSLGHHSYNEQFF. DNA for the CDR3: TGTGCCAGCAGCTTAGGGCACCACTCCTACAATGAGCAGTTCTTC.

At least ten counts were recorded for this clonotype. This chain uses TRBV29-1 with TRBJ2-1, with D unresolved. This CDR3 has 9 amino acids. Germline-derived CDR1 and CDR2 are SQVTM and ANQGSEA. V was shortened by 7 bases and J by 5 bases, with 3 bases between the two germline ends. The CDR3 protein is CSADNEQFF. DNA for the CDR3: TGCAGCGCAGACAATGAGCAGTTCTTC.